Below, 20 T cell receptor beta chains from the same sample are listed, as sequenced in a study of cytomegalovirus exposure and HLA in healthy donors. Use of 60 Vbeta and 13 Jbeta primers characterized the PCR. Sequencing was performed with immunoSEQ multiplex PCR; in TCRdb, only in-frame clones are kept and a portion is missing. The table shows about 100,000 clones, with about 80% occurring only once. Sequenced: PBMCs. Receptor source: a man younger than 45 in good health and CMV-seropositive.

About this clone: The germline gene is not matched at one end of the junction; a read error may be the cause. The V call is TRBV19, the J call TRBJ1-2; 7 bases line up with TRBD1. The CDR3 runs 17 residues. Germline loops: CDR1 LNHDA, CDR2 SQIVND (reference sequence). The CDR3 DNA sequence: TGTGCCAGCCCCCAGGGGGGCAAGAGAAATAGGAGCTATGGCCACACCTTC. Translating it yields CASPQGGKRNRSYGHTF. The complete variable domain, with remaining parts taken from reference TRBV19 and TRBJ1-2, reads DGGITQSPKYLFRKEGQNVTLSCEQNLNHDAMYWYRQDPGQGLRLIYYSQIVNDFQKGDIAEGYSVSREKKESFPLTVTSAQKNPTAFYLCASPQGGKRNRSYGHTFGSGTRLTVV.

The CDR3 DNA is TGCGCCAGCAGGGCTAATCAGGGTTTAGATACGCAGTATTTT. It yields the protein CASRANQGLDTQYF. This rearrangement joins TRBV5-1 to TRBJ2-3; tentatively, D is TRBD1 (5 bases). Trimming removed 5 bases from V and 5 bases from J, with 15 bases in between. Germline loops: CDR1 SGHRS, CDR2 YFSETQ. This CDR3 comprises 14 residues. Full variable domain (missing parts from reference TRBV5-1 and TRBJ2-3): KAGVTQTPRYLIKTRGQQVTLSCSPISGHRSVSWYQQTPGQGLQFLFEYFSETQRNKGNFPGRFSGRQFSNSRSEMNVSTLELGDSALYLCASRANQGLDTQYFGPGTRLTVL.

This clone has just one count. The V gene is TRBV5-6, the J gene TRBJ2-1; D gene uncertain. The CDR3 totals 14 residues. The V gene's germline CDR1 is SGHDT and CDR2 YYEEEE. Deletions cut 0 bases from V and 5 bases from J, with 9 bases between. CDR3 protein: CASSLARLHNEQFF. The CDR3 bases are TGTGCCAGCAGCTTGGCCAGGCTACACAATGAGCAGTTCTTC.

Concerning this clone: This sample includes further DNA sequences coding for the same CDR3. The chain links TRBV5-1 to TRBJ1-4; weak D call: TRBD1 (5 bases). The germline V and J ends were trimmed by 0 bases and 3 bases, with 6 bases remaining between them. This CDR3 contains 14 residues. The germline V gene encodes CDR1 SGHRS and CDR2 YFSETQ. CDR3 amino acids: CASSLGGANEKLFF. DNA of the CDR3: TGCGCCAGCAGCTTGGGGGGGGCTAATGAAAAACTGTTTTTT.

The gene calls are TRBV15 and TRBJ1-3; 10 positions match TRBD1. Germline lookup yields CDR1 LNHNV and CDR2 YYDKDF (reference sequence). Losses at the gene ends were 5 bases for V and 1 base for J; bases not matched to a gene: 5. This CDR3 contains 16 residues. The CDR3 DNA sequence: TGTGCCACCAGCTGGGGGACAGGGGTTTCTGGAAACACCATATATTTT. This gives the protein CATSWGTGVSGNTIYF.

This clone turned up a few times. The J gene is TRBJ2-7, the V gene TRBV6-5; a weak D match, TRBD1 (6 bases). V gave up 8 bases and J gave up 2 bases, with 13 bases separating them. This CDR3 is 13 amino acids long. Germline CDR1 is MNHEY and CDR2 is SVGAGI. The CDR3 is CASEDRQTYEQYF. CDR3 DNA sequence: TGTGCCAGCGAGGACAGACAAACCTACGAGCAGTACTTC.

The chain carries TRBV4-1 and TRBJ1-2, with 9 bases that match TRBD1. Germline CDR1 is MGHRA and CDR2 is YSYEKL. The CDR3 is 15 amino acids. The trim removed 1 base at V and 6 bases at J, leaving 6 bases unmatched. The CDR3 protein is CASSQGWTGEDGYTF. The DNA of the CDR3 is TGCGCCAGCAGCCAAGGATGGACAGGGGAGGATGGCTACACCTTC.

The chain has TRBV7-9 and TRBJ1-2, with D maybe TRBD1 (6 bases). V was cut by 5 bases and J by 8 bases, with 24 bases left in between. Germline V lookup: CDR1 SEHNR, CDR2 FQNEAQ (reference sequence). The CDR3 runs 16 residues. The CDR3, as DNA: TGTGCCAGCAGCGATGGAGACAGGCCTCGAGTTAGCGGCTACACCTTC. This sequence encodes CASSDGDRPRVSGYTF. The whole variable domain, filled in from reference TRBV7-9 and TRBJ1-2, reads DTGVSQNPRHKITKRGQNVTFRCDPISEHNRLYWYRQTLGQGPEFLTYFQNEAQLEKSRLLSDRFSAERPKGSFSTLEIQRTEQGDSAMYLCASSDGDRPRVSGYTFGSGTRLTVV.

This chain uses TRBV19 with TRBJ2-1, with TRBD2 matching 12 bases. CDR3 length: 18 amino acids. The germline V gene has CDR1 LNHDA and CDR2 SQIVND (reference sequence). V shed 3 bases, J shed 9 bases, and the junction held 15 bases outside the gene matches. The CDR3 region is CASSIIGLLAGGRLEQFF. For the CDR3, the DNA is TGTGCCAGTAGTATTATAGGCCTGCTAGCGGGGGGGCGTCTTGAGCAGTTCTTC. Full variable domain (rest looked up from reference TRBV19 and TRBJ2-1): DGGITQSPKYLFRKEGQNVTLSCEQNLNHDAMYWYRQDPGQGLRLIYYSQIVNDFQKGDIAEGYSVSREKKESFPLTVTSAQKNPTAFYLCASSIIGLLAGGRLEQFFGPGTRLTVL.

The CDR3 spells CASSFGGANYGYTF. DNA for the CDR3: TGTGCCAGCAGCTTTGGGGGGGCGAACTATGGCTACACCTTC. The chain combines TRBV7-9 with TRBJ1-2, with D possibly TRBD1 on 6 matching bases. Germline CDR1 SEHNR, CDR2 FQNEAQ (reference sequence). The CDR3 length is 14 residues. V was clipped by 3 bases and J by 2 bases, with 10 bases between them.

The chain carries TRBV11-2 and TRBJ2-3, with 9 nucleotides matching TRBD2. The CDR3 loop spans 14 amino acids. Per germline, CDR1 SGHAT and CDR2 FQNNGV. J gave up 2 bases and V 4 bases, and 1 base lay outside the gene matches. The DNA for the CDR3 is TGTGCCAGCAGCTCGGGACTAGCCACAGATACGCAGTATTTT. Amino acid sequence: CASSSGLATDTQYF. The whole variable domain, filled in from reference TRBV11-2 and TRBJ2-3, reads EAGVAQSPRYKIIEKRQSVAFWCNPISGHATLYWYQQILGQGPKLLIQFQNNGVVDDSQLPKDRFSAERLKGVDSTLKIQPAKLEDSAVYLCASSSGLATDTQYFGPGTRLTVL.

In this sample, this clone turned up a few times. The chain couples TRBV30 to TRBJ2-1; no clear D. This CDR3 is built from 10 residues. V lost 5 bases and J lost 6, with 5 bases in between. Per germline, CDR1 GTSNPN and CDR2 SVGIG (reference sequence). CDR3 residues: CAWSLNEQFF. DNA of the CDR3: TGTGCCTGGTCACTCAATGAGCAGTTCTTC. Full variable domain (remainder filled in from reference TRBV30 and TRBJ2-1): SQTIHQWPATLVQPVGSPLSLECTVEGTSNPNLYWYRQAAGRGLQLLFYSVGIGQISSEVPQNLSASRPQDRQFILSSKKLLLSDSGFYLCAWSLNEQFFGPGTRLTVL.

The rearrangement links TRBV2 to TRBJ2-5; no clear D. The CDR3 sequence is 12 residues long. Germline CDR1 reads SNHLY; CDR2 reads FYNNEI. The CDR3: CATDPGEETQYF. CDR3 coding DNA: TGTGCGACTGATCCCGGAGAAGAGACCCAGTACTTC.

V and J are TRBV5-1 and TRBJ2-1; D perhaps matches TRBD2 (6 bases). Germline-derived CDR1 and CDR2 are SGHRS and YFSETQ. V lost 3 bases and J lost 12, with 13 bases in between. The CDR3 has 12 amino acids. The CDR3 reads CASSSDRAGQFF. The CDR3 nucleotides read TGCGCCAGCAGCTCGGACCGAGCGGGGCAGTTCTTC.

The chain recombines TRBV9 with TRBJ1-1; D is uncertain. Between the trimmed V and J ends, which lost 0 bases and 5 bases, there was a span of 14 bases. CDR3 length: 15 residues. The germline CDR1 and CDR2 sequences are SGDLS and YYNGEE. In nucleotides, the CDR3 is TGTGCCAGCAGCGTAGGAGCCCCCACTTCGACTGAAGCTTTCTTT. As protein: CASSVGAPTSTEAFF. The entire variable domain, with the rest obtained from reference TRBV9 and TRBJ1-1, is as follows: DSGVTQTPKHLITATGQRVTLRCSPRSGDLSVYWYQQSLDQGLQFLIQYYNGEERAKGNILERFSAQQFPDLHSELNLSSLELGDSALYFCASSVGAPTSTEAFFGQGTRLTVV.

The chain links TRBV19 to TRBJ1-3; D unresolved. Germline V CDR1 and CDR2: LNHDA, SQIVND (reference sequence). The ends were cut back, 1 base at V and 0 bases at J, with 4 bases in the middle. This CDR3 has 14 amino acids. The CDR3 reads CASSIALSGNTIYF. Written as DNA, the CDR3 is TGTGCCAGTAGTATAGCCCTCTCTGGAAACACCATATATTTT.

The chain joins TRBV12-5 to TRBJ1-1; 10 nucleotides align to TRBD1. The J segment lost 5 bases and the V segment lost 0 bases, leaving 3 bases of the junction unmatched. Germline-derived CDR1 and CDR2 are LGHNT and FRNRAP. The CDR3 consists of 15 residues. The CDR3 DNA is TGTGCTAGTGGTTTGGTAGACAGGGGGCATACTGAAGCTTTCTTT. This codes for CASGLVDRGHTEAFF. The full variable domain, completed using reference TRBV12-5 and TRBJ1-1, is DARVTQTPRHKVTEMGQEVTMRCQPILGHNTVFWYRQTMMQGLELLAYFRNRAPLDDSGMPKDRFSAEMPDATLATLKIQPSEPRDSAVYFCASGLVDRGHTEAFFGQGTRLTVV.

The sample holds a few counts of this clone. The CDR3 reads CASSPVGGDTDTQYF. DNA of the CDR3: TGCGCCAGCAGCCCTGTCGGGGGGGACACAGATACGCAGTATTTT. The rearrangement uses TRBV4-1 and TRBJ2-3; TRBD2 agrees at 8 bases. The CDR3 is 15 amino acids. V was pared by 4 bases and J by 2 bases, with 5 bases of the junction left unmatched. Per germline, CDR1 MGHRA and CDR2 YSYEKL.

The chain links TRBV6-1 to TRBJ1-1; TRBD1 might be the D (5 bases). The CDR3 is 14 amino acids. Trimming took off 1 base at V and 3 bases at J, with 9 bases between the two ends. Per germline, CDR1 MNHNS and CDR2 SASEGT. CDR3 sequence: CASSEVWGDTEAFF. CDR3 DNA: TGTGCCAGCAGTGAAGTCTGGGGGGACACTGAAGCTTTCTTT.

This CDR3 reads CASSQSVGNTEAFF. The CDR3 region has the DNA TGTGCCAGCAGTCAAAGCGTGGGGAACACTGAAGCTTTCTTT. The chain uses TRBV27 and TRBJ1-1, with unresolved D. Germline CDR1 reads MNHEY; CDR2 reads SMNVEV (reference sequence). The CDR3 length is 14 residues. The V gene lost 5 bases and the J gene lost 1 base, with 11 bases spanning the gap.